Listed below are T cell receptor beta chains from one sample, sequenced in a study of cytomegalovirus exposure and HLA in healthy donors. Some clones are missing from TCRdb's copy, which holds only in-frame ones; the method was immunoSEQ multiplex PCR. Here the sample spans approximately 100,000 clones, approximately 89% being singletons. The sample was PBMCs. These receptors originate from a man younger than 40 in good health and CMV-seronegative. The CDR3 runs from the conserved cysteine through the conserved F or W. D genes are given only for firm matches. Clone size is shown for a subset of rows, as once, few, many or a class of expanded clone.

v_call	clone_size	d_call	j_call	cdr3_aa	cdr3_nt
TRBV28	once	-	TRBJ2-7	CASSQLAAYYEQYF	TGTGCCAGCAGTCAGTTAGCGGCATACTACGAGCAGTACTTC
TRBV11-2	-	-	TRBJ2-3	CASSSYRGARESTDTQYF	TGTGCCAGCAGCTCTTATAGAGGTGCCCGGGAGAGCACAGATACGCAGTATTTT
TRBV7-9	few	-	TRBJ1-1	CASSRQVNTEAFF	TGTGCCAGCAGCCGACAAGTGAACACTGAAGCTTTCTTT
TRBV11-3	-	TRBD1	TRBJ2-1	CASSLGRQGMDEQFF	TGTGCCAGCAGCTTAGGAAGACAGGGGATGGATGAGCAGTTCTTC
TRBV19	-	TRBD1	TRBJ1-5	CASRQDRGSEQPQHF	TGTGCCAGTAGGCAGGACAGGGGGTCGGAACAGCCCCAGCATTTT
TRBV10-3	-	TRBD2	TRBJ2-1	CAISEGAGLAGGEQFF	TGTGCCATCAGTGAGGGAGCAGGACTAGCGGGAGGTGAGCAGTTCTTC
TRBV27	-	TRBD2	TRBJ2-1	CASSLIAGLDNEQFF	TGTGCCAGCAGTCTCATAGCGGGACTTGACAATGAGCAGTTCTTC
TRBV27	-	-	TRBJ2-6	CASSFKQGLLSSGANVLTF	TGTGCCAGCAGTTTCAAGCAGGGACTCCTGAGCTCTGGGGCCAACGTCCTGACTTTC
TRBV7-9	-	-	TRBJ1-2	CASSSLAEGYTF	TGTGCCAGCAGCTCCCTAGCTGAGGGCTACACCTTC
TRBV27	-	-	TRBJ2-7	CASSPRRHTSYEQYF	TGTGCCAGCAGTCCCCGCAGACACACATCCTACGAGCAGTACTTC
TRBV9	-	-	TRBJ1-4	CASSVQQGRGGEKLFF	TGTGCCAGCAGCGTCCAACAGGGACGAGGGGGTGAAAAACTGTTTTTT
TRBV5-8	-	-	TRBJ2-1	CASSPLSSYNEQFF	TGTGCCAGCAGCCCTTTGAGCTCCTACAATGAGCAGTTCTTC
TRBV9	-	-	TRBJ2-1	CASSVDAGLRRGNEQFF	TGTGCCAGCAGCGTAGATGCGGGCCTACGGCGAGGCAATGAGCAGTTCTTC
TRBV29-1	-	-	TRBJ2-1	CSVVGLWDRSEQFF	TGCAGCGTTGTCGGACTATGGGACAGATCTGAGCAGTTCTTC
TRBV13	-	TRBD1	TRBJ2-7	CASSARGQGTYEQYF	TGTGCCAGCAGCGCCCGGGGACAGGGAACCTACGAGCAGTACTTC